This T cell receptor (beta chain) was sequenced for a study of Graves' ophthalmopathy and Graves' hyperthyroidism. Germline-derived CDR1 and CDR2 are SGHVS and FQNEAQ. The CDR3 has 15 residues. V was clipped by 6 bases and J by 3 bases; unmatched bases: 5. Researchers classed hyperthyroidism as stable given no ophthalmopathy within 18 months of follow-up. Establishment of the diagnosis relied upon clinical symptoms, serum thyroxine, TRAb, thyroid ultrasound and orbital computed tomography. CDR3 regions of TCR beta were amplified from RNA transcripts. A first-round RT-PCR used HTBI primers, followed by a second-round multiplex PCR. Using its own MiXCR run on the multiplex PCR reads, TCRdb lists one record per CDR3 protein. The sample holds almost 40,000 distinct CDR3 sequences, approximately 55% seen once.

The rearrangement links TRBV7-8 to TRBJ1-5, with 10 bases that match TRBD1. The sequence was collected from an adult woman with stable Graves' hyperthyroidism. The sequencing sample was made of peripheral blood. CDR3 nucleotides: TGTGCCAGCAGTCCCGGGACAGGGGACAATCAGCCCCAGCATTTT. It translates to CASSPGTGDNQPQHF.